This T cell receptor (beta chain) was captured by sequencing in a study of breast tumors, draining lymph nodes, adjacent tissues. TCRdb fed the multiplex PCR reads into MiXCR, producing one record per CDR3 protein. In the table there are 17,000 or so distinct CDR3 sequences, about 60% of which are singletons. The CDR3 totals 13 residues. Deletions cut 6 bases from V and 6 bases from J, with 14 bases between. Input material: tumor-adjacent breast tissue. The rearrangement links TRBV12-3 or TRBV12-4 to TRBJ1-2; a weak D match, TRBD1 (5 bases). This TCR came from a female donor with breast cancer. Some clones in this sample may be carry-over from other donors' samples. The CDR3 sequence: CASRDTSTDGYTF. CDR3 nucleotides: TGTGCCAGCAGGGACACCTCCACCGATGGCTACACCTTC.